What follows are 17 T cell receptor beta chains derived from one specimen sequenced in a study of T-cell memory formation after mild COVID-19. TCRdb recomputed calls from the 5' RACE reads with MiXCR, one row per CDR3 protein. The table includes roughly 450,000 distinct CDR3 sequences, roughly 18% detected once. The specimen sequenced was PBMCs or a T cell subset sorted from them (not recorded which). These receptors were obtained from an adult woman who had mild COVID-19 (a few samples of this study predate the infection). Cell type and time point are not known.

This clonotype was seen a handful of times. The V and J genes are TRBV24-1 and TRBJ1-1, with 7 bases identical to TRBD1. The V and J ends lost 5 bases and 6 bases, in that order; junction bases with no gene match: 20. CDR3 length equals 18 residues. Germline V lookup: CDR1 KGHDR, CDR2 SFDVKD. The CDR3 spells CATSARQGLGSSFAEAFF. In nucleotides, the CDR3 is TGTGCCACCAGTGCCAGACAGGGTTTGGGCTCGTCTTTCGCTGAAGCTTTCTTT.

This clonotype has a handful of counts. The chain employs TRBV19 and TRBJ2-6, with D perhaps TRBD1 or TRBD2 (5 bases each). The CDR3 covers 14 residues. Germline V gene lookup returns CDR1 LNHDA and CDR2 SQIVND (reference sequence). V dropped 4 bases and J dropped 2 bases, with 6 bases sitting between them. This CDR3 is CASSRGAGANVLTF. The CDR3 DNA follows: TGTGCCAGTAGTAGAGGGGCTGGGGCCAACGTCCTGACTTTC.

This clonotype has a handful of counts. The chain combines TRBV5-1 with TRBJ2-7; 7 nucleotides agree with TRBD1. V lost 7 bases to trimming and J lost 0 bases; unmatched junction nucleotides: 7. Germline CDR1 and CDR2: SGHRS and YFSETQ. The CDR3 runs 14 residues. CDR3 sequence reads: CASAPGQSSYEQYF. The CDR3 region has the DNA TGCGCCAGCGCTCCGGGACAGAGCTCCTACGAGCAGTACTTC.

This clonotype was seen only a few times. The gene calls are TRBV12-3 or TRBV12-4 and TRBJ2-2; TRBD1 agrees at 7 bases. The CDR3 extends over 14 amino acids. The J segment lost 6 bases and the V segment lost 3 bases, leaving 4 bases of the junction unmatched. The DNA for the CDR3 is TGTGCCAGCAGTTTGAACAGGGGCGCCGGGGAGCTGTTTTTT. This gives the protein CASSLNRGAGELFF.

This clonotype appeared a few times. The V call is TRBV4-3, the J call TRBJ1-4, with D possibly matching TRBD1 (5 bases). There are 16 residues in the CDR3. Trimming removed 0 bases at V and 4 bases at J, with 12 bases between. Germline CDR1 and CDR2: LGHNA and YSLEER. CDR3 bases: TGCGCCAGCAGCCAAGATTGGGGGAGGGATAATGAAAAACTGTTTTTT. This encodes CASSQDWGRDNEKLFF.

The chain carries TRBV12-3 or TRBV12-4 and TRBJ2-2, with 7 nucleotides matching TRBD1. This CDR3 region has 14 residues. Unmatched junction bases numbered 5, after V lost 5 bases and J lost 5 bases. The CDR3 here is CASSDRVETGELFF. The CDR3 nucleotides are TGTGCCAGCAGTGACAGGGTTGAGACCGGGGAGCTGTTTTTT.

This clonotype came up a few times. This chain connects TRBV10-3 to TRBJ2-3, with D possibly being TRBD2 (5 bases). CDR1 is ENHRY and CDR2 is SYGVKD in the germline V gene. V was trimmed by 8 bases and J by 2 bases, leaving 17 bases between them. The CDR3 contains 15 residues. In DNA, the CDR3 is TGTGCCATCTTTGCCGGACTGGAGGTCACAGATACGCAGTATTTT. It specifies CAIFAGLEVTDTQYF.

This clonotype came up a few times. The V gene is TRBV6-2 or TRBV6-3, the J gene TRBJ2-7; perhaps D is TRBD1 or TRBD2 (6 bases each). Trimming took 7 bases from V and 2 from J, leaving 12 bases between them. The CDR3 runs to 13 residues. Germline lookup yields CDR1 MNHEY and CDR2 SVGEGT. DNA of the CDR3: TGTGCCAGCATACAGGGAGGCACCTACGAGCAGTACTTC. Its protein is CASIQGGTYEQYF.

The chain couples TRBV6-2 or TRBV6-3 to TRBJ2-2; 8 positions match TRBD2. Losses at the gene ends were 6 bases for V and 6 bases for J; bases not matched to a gene: 9. Germline values: CDR1 MNHEY, CDR2 SVGEGT. The CDR3 has 15 residues. CDR3 residues: CASSRSGKGAGELFF. Written as DNA, the CDR3 is TGTGCCAGCAGCCGTAGCGGGAAGGGAGCCGGGGAGCTGTTTTTT.

This clonotype was seen repeatedly, ten times or more. The CDR3 protein is CASSSGQGSYEQYF. The DNA for the CDR3 is TGCGCCAGCAGCTCCGGCCAGGGGAGCTACGAGCAGTACTTC. The genes are TRBV5-1 and TRBJ2-7; possible D gene TRBD1, 6 bases. Between the trimmed V and J ends, which lost 3 bases and 3 bases, there was a span of 13 bases. Germline V gives CDR1 SGHRS, CDR2 YFSETQ. The CDR3 extends over 14 amino acids.

This clonotype occurred a few times. The rearrangement joins TRBV6-5 to TRBJ2-4; 10 bases line up with TRBD1. Per the germline V gene, CDR1 is MNHEY and CDR2 is SVGAGI. V lost 5 bases to trimming and J lost 1 base; unmatched junction nucleotides: 5. This CDR3 has 16 residues. In DNA, the CDR3 is TGTGCCAGCAGTACTTGGGGACAGGGGGCCAAAAACATTCAGTACTTC. Protein sequence: CASSTWGQGAKNIQYF.

This clonotype was observed many times. CDR3: CSASAGLGSYEQYF. In DNA, the CDR3 is TGCAGTGCTAGTGCGGGGTTGGGCTCCTACGAGCAGTACTTC. The rearrangement links TRBV20-1 to TRBJ2-7; tentative D call: TRBD2 (6 bases). Trimming took 3 bases from V and 0 from J, leaving 12 bases between them. Germline V gene sequence: CDR1 DFQATT, CDR2 SNEGSKA (reference sequence). The CDR3 is 14 residues long.

This chain uses TRBV29-1 with TRBJ1-1; D possibly corresponds to TRBD1 (5 bases). Germline-derived CDR1 and CDR2 are SQVTM and ANQGSEA. The V and J ends lost 4 bases and 6 bases respectively, with 12 bases between them. The CDR3 consists of 12 residues. The CDR3 coding sequence is TGCAGCGTTGCTACAGGCGGCGCTGAAGCTTTCTTT. It encodes CSVATGGAEAFF.

The chain joins TRBV20-1 to TRBJ2-1, with D unresolved. The germline CDR1 and CDR2 sequences are DFQATT and SNEGSKA (reference sequence). The CDR3 has 14 residues. V was pared by 1 base and J by 6 bases, with 13 bases between. The CDR3 DNA follows: TGCAGTGCTAGAGGCCTAAGCTGGTCCAATGAGCAGTTCTTC. The encoded protein is CSARGLSWSNEQFF.

This clonotype was seen at least ten times. The chain links TRBV4-1 to TRBJ2-5; D is unresolved. This CDR3 is built from 15 residues. Germline assignment: CDR1 MGHRA and CDR2 YSYEKL. V lost 2 bases and J 3 bases, leaving 13 bases between the germline ends. The CDR3 here is CASSQSPTWKETQYF. The CDR3 DNA reads as TGCGCCAGCAGCCAAAGCCCGACCTGGAAAGAGACCCAGTACTTC.

This clonotype was seen a handful of times. This sequence may be a read error, since a much larger clone differs from it by one base. The genes are TRBV6-6 and TRBJ2-5; D might be TRBD1 or TRBD2, each matching 5 bases. There are 13 residues in the CDR3. The V end lost 6 bases, the J end lost 4 bases, and 12 bases lay between the germline ends. Germline V lookup: CDR1 MNHNY, CDR2 SVGAGI (reference sequence). The CDR3 sequence is CASRTGALETQYF. The CDR3 DNA reads as TGTGCCAGCAGGACCGGGGCCCTAGAGACCCAGTACTTC.

The chain employs TRBV7-3 and TRBJ2-2; 8 bases match TRBD2. V dropped 5 bases and J dropped 4; count of bases not matched to a gene: 6. CDR3 length: 15 amino acids. Germline V lookup: CDR1 SGHTA, CDR2 FQGTGA. In DNA, the CDR3 is TGTGCCAGCAGCATCGGACTAGCAGGCACCGGGGAGCTGTTTTTT. Its protein product is CASSIGLAGTGELFF.